This T cell receptor (beta chain) was obtained from a study of blood T cells in healthy people across ages. Alongside a J-beta primer mix, a sample-barcoded 5' primer served in a second PCR lasting about 7 to 11 cycles. TCRdb reanalysed the 5' RACE reads using MiXCR and keeps one entry per CDR3 protein. This table has hundreds of thousands of distinct CDR3 sequences, around 24% appearing once. V shed 4 bases and J 8 bases; nucleotides not matched to a gene: 10. Germline V gene sequence: CDR1 SEHNR, CDR2 FQNEAQ (reference sequence). This CDR3 comprises 15 residues. For every donor, a draw yielded 9.5 to 10 milliliters of peripheral blood. These data also featured in a second study, about T cells of mothers and their children. Turning to that study: Every mother supplied over 9 million TCR beta CDR3 reads and every child 2.5 million to 3.5 million.

This chain links TRBV7-9 with TRBJ2-1, with 8 bases lining up with TRBD2. Sequencing used blood. The origin of this receptor is a boy younger than 18 in good health. The CDR3 sequence is CASSSGIAGPDEQFF. The CDR3 region has the DNA TGTGCCAGCAGCTCCGGGATAGCGGGACCCGATGAGCAGTTCTTC.